A selection of T cell receptor beta chains follows, all from one sample in a study of control samples from healthy donors and cancer patients. Measured with immunoSEQ multiplex PCR; TCRdb has only the in-frame clones, and not every one. The sample has 70,000 to 100,000 clones, around 90% seen once. Sequences were obtained from blood. The receptors originated from a woman aged 60-70 years in good health. The CDR3 runs from the conserved cysteine through the conserved F or W. A D gene is named only where the DNA matches it firmly. Size tells how often a clone was seen (once, few, many) or the class of an expanded clone, and some rows leave it out.

v_gene: TRBV27
d_gene: .
j_gene: TRBJ1-2
abundance: .
CDR3nt: TGTGCCAGCAGTTCGTACGACAGTGGCGGCTACACCTTC
CDR3aa: CASSSYDSGGYTF

v_gene: TRBV5-4
d_gene: TRBD2
j_gene: TRBJ2-5
abundance: .
CDR3nt: TGTGCCAGCAGCAAAGGGACTAGCGGGAGGGCGGGGACCCAGTACTTC
CDR3aa: CASSKGTSGRAGTQYF

v_gene: TRBV4-2
d_gene: .
j_gene: TRBJ1-5
abundance: .
CDR3nt: TGTGCCAGCAGCCAAGATCCAGGTAGTCAGCCCCAGCATTTT
CDR3aa: CASSQDPGSQPQHF

v_gene: TRBV7-8
d_gene: .
j_gene: TRBJ2-7
abundance: .
CDR3nt: TGTGCCAGCAGCGCGTCTAGAACGGCCTACGAGCAGTACTTC
CDR3aa: CASSASRTAYEQYF

v_gene: TRBV6-6
d_gene: .
j_gene: TRBJ1-1
abundance: .
CDR3nt: TGTGCCAGCTCGAACACTGAAGCTTTCTTT
CDR3aa: CASSNTEAFF

v_gene: TRBV29-1
d_gene: .
j_gene: TRBJ1-1
abundance: .
CDR3nt: TGCAGCGGTGGGGATGCGGGGACTGAAGCTTTCTTT
CDR3aa: CSGGDAGTEAFF

v_gene: TRBV6-5
d_gene: .
j_gene: TRBJ2-2
abundance: .
CDR3nt: TGTGCCAGCAGACACAGGGTTCAGAACACCGGGGAGCTGTTTTTT
CDR3aa: CASRHRVQNTGELFF

v_gene: TRBV2
d_gene: TRBD1
j_gene: TRBJ1-2
abundance: .
CDR3nt: TGTGCCAGCAGTGAACAGTTAGAGGGGGCTGGAGGCTACACCTTC
CDR3aa: CASSEQLEGAGGYTF

v_gene: TRBV2
d_gene: .
j_gene: TRBJ2-3
abundance: .
CDR3nt: TGTGCCAGCAGTGGGGGAGGGGGGGGGACGACAGATACGCAGTATTTT
CDR3aa: CASSGGGGGTTDTQYF

v_gene: TRBV7-2
d_gene: .
j_gene: TRBJ2-5
abundance: .
CDR3nt: TGTGCCAGCAGCTTAGTATGGGGTACCCAGTACTTC
CDR3aa: CASSLVWGTQYF

v_gene: TRBV9
d_gene: .
j_gene: TRBJ2-2
abundance: .
CDR3nt: TGTGCCAGCAGCGTAGAAACAGGGTTCACCGGGGAGCTGTTTTTT
CDR3aa: CASSVETGFTGELFF

v_gene: TRBV2
d_gene: .
j_gene: TRBJ2-3
abundance: .
CDR3nt: TGTGCCAGCGGGCGTAGGGGGGTCGCGGATACGCAGTATTTT
CDR3aa: CASGRRGVADTQYF

v_gene: TRBV10-3
d_gene: .
j_gene: TRBJ1-2
abundance: once
CDR3nt: TGTGCCATCACTTCGGCAACTAACTATGGCTACACCTTC
CDR3aa: CAITSATNYGYTF

v_gene: TRBV9
d_gene: TRBD2
j_gene: TRBJ2-1
abundance: .
CDR3nt: TGTGCCAGCAGCGCGACTAGCGGGGTTTCGGATGAGCAGTTCTTC
CDR3aa: CASSATSGVSDEQFF

v_gene: TRBV29-1
d_gene: .
j_gene: TRBJ1-1
abundance: .
CDR3nt: TGCAGCGTTGAAGATCGGGGACCGAACACTGAAGCTTTCTTT
CDR3aa: CSVEDRGPNTEAFF

v_gene: TRBV15
d_gene: TRBD2
j_gene: TRBJ2-4
abundance: .
CDR3nt: TGTGCCACCAGCAGAGGACTAGCGGGAGAAAACATTCAGTACTTC
CDR3aa: CATSRGLAGENIQYF

v_gene: TRBV6-1
d_gene: .
j_gene: TRBJ1-5
abundance: .
CDR3nt: TGTGCCAGCAGTGAACTTCCCGGGGGCAGCAAGCCCCAGCATTTT
CDR3aa: CASSELPGGSKPQHF